The next 5 T cell receptor beta chains were all read from a single sample in a study of vaccination effects on CD4 cells after COVID-19. No cognate antigen is known for these TCRs. CD4+ T cells specific for antigen were expanded with viral peptide pools by the ViraFEST assay before sequencing. When around ten days of culture had elapsed, CD4+ T cells were isolated. All study participants received two doses of BNT162b2 or mRNA-1273 vaccine. Clones were sequenced by immunoSEQ multiplex PCR, and TCRdb holds only the in-frame ones, with some missing. The sample includes approximately 70,000 clones, under 80% of them seen just once. Sequenced material: CD4+ T cells from PBMCs cultured with HCoV-OC43 spike peptides, taken after COVID-19 vaccination. Described subset: HCoV-OC43 spike overlapping peptide pool stimulation. These receptor sequences come from a human donor who received a COVID-19 vaccine.

J is TRBJ2-3 and V is TRBV10-3; possible D gene TRBD1, 5 bases. Germline values: CDR1 ENHRY, CDR2 SYGVKD. Between the trimmed V and J ends, which lost 7 bases and 0 bases, there was a span of 5 bases. The CDR3 length is 12 residues. CDR3 bases: TGTGCCATCAAGGGGAGCACAGATACGCAGTATTTT. Amino acid sequence: CAIKGSTDTQYF.

This chain connects TRBV5-1 to TRBJ1-3, with D possibly TRBD1 on 5 matching bases. Per germline, CDR1 SGHRS and CDR2 YFSETQ. The CDR3 totals 15 residues. V was cut by 3 bases and J by 0 bases, with 10 bases left in between. CDR3 nucleotides: TGCGCCAGCAGCTGGGCAGGGTTCTCTGGAAACACCATATATTTT. It encodes CASSWAGFSGNTIYF.

The chain is built from TRBV19 and TRBJ1-1, with TRBD1 identical over 8 bases. The germline V gene has CDR1 LNHDA and CDR2 SQIVND (reference sequence). This CDR3 has 13 amino acids. Trimming at V came to 7 bases and at J to 10 bases, leaving 11 bases not matched to a gene. The CDR3 DNA sequence: TGTGCCAGTACTCAAAGACCTGGACAGGGAGCTTTCTTT. Translated: CASTQRPGQGAFF. Supplemented by reference TRBV19 and TRBJ1-1, the full variable domain reads DGGITQSPKYLFRKEGQNVTLSCEQNLNHDAMYWYRQDPGQGLRLIYYSQIVNDFQKGDIAEGYSVSREKKESFPLTVTSAQKNPTAFYLCASTQRPGQGAFFGQGTRLTVV.

The chain recombines TRBV6-2 or TRBV6-3 with TRBJ2-4, with 14 nucleotides matching TRBD2. V was pared by 0 bases and J by 9 bases, with 13 bases of the junction left unmatched. Per the germline V gene, CDR1 is MNHEY and CDR2 is SVGEGT. The CDR3 spans 19 residues. The CDR3 loop is CASSYSRGLAGGEGSIQYF. In DNA form, the CDR3 reads TGTGCCAGCAGTTACTCGAGAGGACTAGCGGGGGGTGAGGGTAGCATTCAGTACTTC.

The chain combines TRBV6-5 with TRBJ1-1, with D possibly matching TRBD1 (6 bases). There are 14 residues in the CDR3. Trimming removed 8 bases from V and 6 bases from J, with 19 bases in between. Germline CDR1 reads MNHEY; CDR2 reads SVGAGI. The chain's CDR3 is CASSRDMGGSEAFF. The CDR3 nucleotides read TGTGCCAGCTCCCGAGACATGGGGGGCTCTGAAGCTTTCTTT.